These T cell receptor beta chains were read from a single sample in a study of memory CD4+ T cells and cytomegalovirus serostatus. Some clones are missing from TCRdb's copy, which holds only in-frame ones; the method was immunoSEQ multiplex PCR. Found here are some 26,000 clones, 70% to 80% of them singletons; the top ten hold roughly 0.98%. The sequenced material came from memory CD4+ T cells from blood. The receptors were sampled from an adult in good health and CMV-seronegative. Each CDR3 is given with its conserved first and last residue. Fields, in order: D gene, V gene, J gene, clone size, CDR3 protein, CDR3 DNA. A D gene is named only where the DNA matches it firmly. Expanded clones are given a class, and other clones once, few, many or no size at all.

d_gene: TRBD1
v_gene: TRBV6-1
j_gene: TRBJ1-2
abundance: few
CDR3aa: CASRSGQDYGYTF
CDR3nt: TGTGCCAGCAGATCAGGACAGGACTATGGCTACACCTTC

d_gene: NA
v_gene: TRBV7-2
j_gene: TRBJ1-5
abundance: NA
CDR3aa: CASGRQVNQPQHF
CDR3nt: TGTGCCAGCGGCCGGCAAGTCAATCAGCCCCAGCATTTT

d_gene: NA
v_gene: TRBV5-1
j_gene: TRBJ1-2
abundance: NA
CDR3aa: CASSLGGGVYGYTF
CDR3nt: TGCGCCAGCAGCTTAGGGGGGGGCGTCTATGGCTACACCTTC

d_gene: TRBD2
v_gene: TRBV9
j_gene: TRBJ2-5
abundance: NA
CDR3aa: CASSVAPSGVETQYF
CDR3nt: TGTGCCAGCAGCGTAGCTCCTAGCGGGGTGGAGACCCAGTACTTC

d_gene: TRBD1
v_gene: TRBV6-4
j_gene: TRBJ1-2
abundance: few
CDR3aa: CASSDSNRGLHYGYTF
CDR3nt: TGTGCCAGCAGTGACTCGAACAGGGGGCTTCACTATGGCTACACCTTC

d_gene: TRBD1
v_gene: TRBV9
j_gene: TRBJ1-4
abundance: NA
CDR3aa: CASSAGGQGRNEKLFF
CDR3nt: TGTGCCAGCAGCGCGGGGGGACAGGGAAGAAATGAAAAACTGTTTTTT

d_gene: NA
v_gene: TRBV28
j_gene: TRBJ1-5
abundance: NA
CDR3aa: CASSLDWPQHF
CDR3nt: TGTGCCAGCAGTTTAGACTGGCCCCAGCATTTT

d_gene: TRBD1
v_gene: TRBV6-5
j_gene: TRBJ2-1
abundance: NA
CDR3aa: CASSLQGASSYNEQFF
CDR3nt: TGTGCCAGCAGTTTACAGGGGGCGAGCTCCTACAATGAGCAGTTCTTC

d_gene: NA
v_gene: TRBV7-2
j_gene: TRBJ1-1
abundance: NA
CDR3aa: CASREPNTEAFF
CDR3nt: TGTGCCAGCAGGGAACCCAACACTGAAGCTTTCTTT

d_gene: NA
v_gene: TRBV10-1
j_gene: TRBJ1-2
abundance: NA
CDR3aa: CASSKYRDYGYTF
CDR3nt: TGCGCCAGCAGTAAGTACAGGGACTATGGCTACACCTTC

d_gene: NA
v_gene: TRBV2
j_gene: TRBJ2-3
abundance: NA
CDR3aa: CASSAGGNPSTDTQYF
CDR3nt: TGTGCCAGCAGTGCAGGCGGGAACCCGTCCACAGATACGCAGTATTTT

d_gene: NA
v_gene: TRBV7-2
j_gene: TRBJ2-3
abundance: NA
CDR3aa: CASSLDFTDTQYF
CDR3nt: TGTGCCAGCAGCTTAGACTTCACAGATACGCAGTATTTT

d_gene: NA
v_gene: TRBV5-1
j_gene: TRBJ1-5
abundance: once
CDR3aa: CASSLEGPNQPQHF
CDR3nt: TGCGCCAGCAGCTTGGAGGGGCCGAATCAGCCCCAGCATTTT

d_gene: NA
v_gene: TRBV11-1
j_gene: TRBJ1-3
abundance: NA
CDR3aa: CASSPGNSGNTIYF
CDR3nt: TGTGCCAGCAGCCCGGGGAACTCTGGAAACACCATATATTTT

d_gene: TRBD1
v_gene: TRBV10-2
j_gene: TRBJ1-2
abundance: few
CDR3aa: CASTTGTNGYTF
CDR3nt: TGCGCCAGTACGACAGGGACGAATGGCTACACCTTC

d_gene: TRBD2
v_gene: TRBV29-1
j_gene: TRBJ2-5
abundance: NA
CDR3aa: CSVGLAGGQETQYF
CDR3nt: TGCAGCGTTGGACTAGCGGGGGGCCAAGAGACCCAGTACTTC

d_gene: NA
v_gene: TRBV7-3
j_gene: TRBJ2-5
abundance: NA
CDR3aa: CASSRGRETQYF
CDR3nt: TGTGCCAGCAGCCGAGGCAGGGAGACCCAGTACTTC

d_gene: NA
v_gene: TRBV4-3
j_gene: TRBJ2-7
abundance: NA
CDR3aa: CASSQGDPRNRPYEQYF
CDR3nt: TGCGCCAGCAGCCAAGGTGACCCTCGGAACCGCCCGTACGAGCAGTACTTC

d_gene: TRBD2
v_gene: TRBV4-1
j_gene: TRBJ2-4
abundance: NA
CDR3aa: CASSQVDIAGGLAKNIQYF
CDR3nt: TGCGCCAGCAGCCAAGTTGATATAGCGGGGGGTCTAGCCAAAAACATTCAGTACTTC

d_gene: NA
v_gene: TRBV5-6
j_gene: TRBJ2-2
abundance: NA
CDR3aa: CASSLAYSAGELFF
CDR3nt: TGTGCCAGCAGCTTGGCTTACAGTGCCGGGGAGCTGTTTTTT

d_gene: TRBD1
v_gene: TRBV5-1
j_gene: TRBJ1-6
abundance: NA
CDR3aa: CASSHETGEHSPLHF
CDR3nt: TGCGCCAGCAGCCATGAGACAGGGGAGCATTCACCCCTCCACTTT

d_gene: NA
v_gene: TRBV14
j_gene: TRBJ1-4
abundance: NA
CDR3aa: CASSRLGGENEKLFF
CDR3nt: TGTGCCAGCAGCCGACTAGGGGGGGAAAATGAAAAACTGTTTTTT

d_gene: NA
v_gene: TRBV6-1
j_gene: TRBJ1-6
abundance: NA
CDR3aa: CASSEVLKNNSPLHF
CDR3nt: TGTGCCAGCAGTGAAGTTCTTAAAAATAATTCACCCCTCCACTTT

d_gene: NA
v_gene: TRBV5-1
j_gene: TRBJ2-5
abundance: NA
CDR3aa: CASSLTGMFPETQYF
CDR3nt: TGCGCCAGCAGCTTGACAGGGATGTTTCCAGAGACCCAGTACTTC

d_gene: NA
v_gene: TRBV5-1
j_gene: TRBJ1-1
abundance: NA
CDR3aa: CASSLAGSLNTEAFF
CDR3nt: TGCGCCAGCAGCTTGGCCGGGAGTTTGAACACTGAAGCTTTCTTT

d_gene: NA
v_gene: TRBV30
j_gene: TRBJ1-1
abundance: NA
CDR3aa: CAGSDTEAFF
CDR3nt: TGTGCCGGGAGCGACACTGAAGCTTTCTTT

d_gene: NA
v_gene: TRBV5-4
j_gene: TRBJ2-7
abundance: NA
CDR3aa: CASTRAGSSYEQYF
CDR3nt: TGTGCCAGCACCCGCGCGGGGAGCTCCTACGAGCAGTACTTC

d_gene: NA
v_gene: TRBV19
j_gene: TRBJ2-5
abundance: NA
CDR3aa: CASSIGAGMETQYF
CDR3nt: TGTGCCAGTAGTATAGGGGCGGGGATGGAGACCCAGTACTTC

d_gene: TRBD2
v_gene: TRBV7-8
j_gene: TRBJ2-1
abundance: NA
CDR3aa: CASRLPLAGGPYEQFF
CDR3nt: TGTGCCAGCCGACTTCCCTTAGCGGGAGGGCCCTATGAGCAGTTCTTC

d_gene: NA
v_gene: TRBV9
j_gene: TRBJ1-1
abundance: NA
CDR3aa: CASSVAPVGPEAFF
CDR3nt: TGTGCCAGCAGCGTAGCCCCGGTGGGCCCGGAAGCTTTCTTT

d_gene: NA
v_gene: TRBV5-5
j_gene: TRBJ1-5
abundance: NA
CDR3aa: CASSLVQGRIPQPQHF
CDR3nt: TGTGCCAGCAGCTTGGTACAGGGACGAATCCCTCAGCCCCAGCATTTT

d_gene: TRBD1
v_gene: TRBV5-1
j_gene: TRBJ1-2
abundance: NA
CDR3aa: CASSLGGTAYGYTF
CDR3nt: TGCGCCAGCAGCTTGGGAGGGACAGCCTATGGCTACACCTTC

d_gene: NA
v_gene: TRBV2
j_gene: TRBJ1-4
abundance: NA
CDR3aa: CASSEEVQGQLFF
CDR3nt: TGTGCCAGCAGTGAAGAAGTACAGGGTCAACTGTTTTTT

d_gene: TRBD2
v_gene: TRBV18
j_gene: TRBJ2-7
abundance: NA
CDR3aa: CASSPTSGDYEQYF
CDR3nt: TGTGCCAGCTCACCGACTAGCGGGGACTACGAGCAGTACTTC

d_gene: TRBD2
v_gene: TRBV7-9
j_gene: TRBJ2-7
abundance: once
CDR3aa: CASSSTSVSSYEQYF
CDR3nt: TGTGCCAGCAGCTCGACTAGCGTGAGCTCCTACGAGCAGTACTTC

d_gene: NA
v_gene: TRBV7-2
j_gene: TRBJ1-3
abundance: NA
CDR3aa: CASSLEGLRGNTIYF
CDR3nt: TGTGCCAGCAGCTTAGAGGGCTTAAGGGGAAACACCATATATTTT

d_gene: NA
v_gene: TRBV10-3
j_gene: TRBJ1-6
abundance: once
CDR3aa: CAISEGDNNSPLHF
CDR3nt: TGTGCCATCAGTGAGGGCGATAATAATTCACCCCTCCACTTT

d_gene: NA
v_gene: TRBV13
j_gene: TRBJ1-3
abundance: few
CDR3aa: CASSPQTTGNTIYF
CDR3nt: TGTGCCAGCAGCCCACAGACAACTGGAAACACCATATATTTT

d_gene: NA
v_gene: TRBV18
j_gene: TRBJ1-2
abundance: NA
CDR3aa: CASSPGSVNYGYTF
CDR3nt: TGTGCCAGCTCACCGGGCAGCGTTAACTATGGCTACACCTTC

d_gene: TRBD2
v_gene: TRBV14
j_gene: TRBJ2-1
abundance: NA
CDR3aa: CASSQGTSAPTVNNEQFF
CDR3nt: TGTGCCAGCAGCCAAGGAACTAGCGCTCCCACGGTTAACAATGAGCAGTTCTTC

d_gene: NA
v_gene: TRBV7-9
j_gene: TRBJ1-1
abundance: NA
CDR3aa: CASSHRVGQVTEAFF
CDR3nt: TGTGCCAGCAGCCACAGGGTGGGTCAGGTCACTGAAGCTTTCTTT

d_gene: NA
v_gene: TRBV7-8
j_gene: TRBJ2-1
abundance: few
CDR3aa: CASSLDRWAYNEQFF
CDR3nt: TGTGCCAGCAGCTTAGATCGATGGGCCTACAATGAGCAGTTCTTC

d_gene: NA
v_gene: TRBV2
j_gene: TRBJ2-3
abundance: NA
CDR3aa: CASGSQGASTDTQYF
CDR3nt: TGTGCCAGCGGTTCCCAGGGAGCTAGCACAGATACGCAGTATTTT

d_gene: NA
v_gene: TRBV7-8
j_gene: TRBJ1-1
abundance: few
CDR3aa: CASSQQLNTEAFF
CDR3nt: TGTGCCAGCAGTCAACAGTTGAACACTGAAGCTTTCTTT

d_gene: NA
v_gene: TRBV6-6
j_gene: TRBJ2-3
abundance: NA
CDR3aa: CASTWGGTGTFAYF
CDR3nt: TGTGCCAGCACCTGGGGGGGAACAGGGACCTTTGCGTATTTT

d_gene: NA
v_gene: TRBV28
j_gene: TRBJ1-2
abundance: NA
CDR3aa: CASTTGFSYGYTF
CDR3nt: TGTGCCAGCACTACCGGGTTTTCCTATGGCTACACCTTC

d_gene: TRBD2
v_gene: TRBV11-2
j_gene: TRBJ2-7
abundance: NA
CDR3aa: CASSPILAASYEQYF
CDR3nt: TGTGCCAGCAGTCCTATCCTAGCGGCCTCCTACGAGCAGTACTTC

d_gene: NA
v_gene: TRBV9
j_gene: TRBJ2-1
abundance: NA
CDR3aa: CASSVAGAQQFF
CDR3nt: TGTGCCAGCAGCGTGGCGGGGGCCCAGCAGTTCTTC

d_gene: NA
v_gene: TRBV2
j_gene: TRBJ1-5
abundance: few
CDR3aa: CASSESALNQPQHF
CDR3nt: TGTGCCAGCAGTGAATCGGCCCTCAATCAGCCCCAGCATTTT

d_gene: TRBD1
v_gene: TRBV11-2
j_gene: TRBJ1-5
abundance: NA
CDR3aa: CASSSGQYSNQPQHF
CDR3nt: TGTGCCAGCAGCTCGGGACAGTATAGCAATCAGCCCCAGCATTTT

d_gene: NA
v_gene: TRBV2
j_gene: TRBJ2-2
abundance: NA
CDR3aa: CASSREVGELFF
CDR3nt: TGTGCCAGCAGCAGGGAAGTCGGGGAGCTGTTTTTT

d_gene: NA
v_gene: TRBV6-6
j_gene: TRBJ1-5
abundance: NA
CDR3aa: CASSPDRWGNQPQHF
CDR3nt: TGTGCCAGCAGCCCGGACAGATGGGGCAATCAGCCCCAGCATTTT